One sample yielded the 25 T cell receptor beta chains listed below, sequenced in a study of blood T cell repertoires in COVID-19 (dated by TCRdb to about 2020). The library was built by means of the immunoSEQ multiplex PCR assay. TCRdb obtained this table from immuneACCESS and retained in-frame rearrangements with V and J assigned. These tables miss some clones; where compared with another copy, unresolved V genes account for less than half of the shortfall, and the remainder is unexplained. In all, the sample holds more than 200,000 clones, and less than 90% of those were seen once. Of the sample, about 2% falls within the top ten clones. Source material: peripheral blood. The receptor set was obtained from a man younger than 40 with active or convalescent COVID-19.

The chain joins TRBV7-2 to TRBJ2-2, with D possibly TRBD1 on 5 matching bases. Germline assignment: CDR1 SGHTA and CDR2 FQGNSA. The CDR3 length is 15 residues. Trimming took 2 bases from V and 4 from J, leaving 11 bases between them. The DNA for the CDR3 is TGTGCCAGCAGCTTATTCCAGGGTTCCACCGGGGAGCTGTTTTTT. Protein product: CASSLFQGSTGELFF.

The chain couples TRBV27 to TRBJ2-1; the D gene is possibly TRBD2 (5 bases). The CDR3 sequence is 12 residues long. Germline V gene data show CDR1 as MNHEY and CDR2 as SMNVEV (reference sequence). V was shortened by 5 bases and J by 10 bases, with 12 bases between the two germline ends. This CDR3 is CASSRTSGEQFF. CDR3 DNA sequence: TGTGCCAGCAGTCGAACCTCGGGAGAGCAGTTCTTC.

Here the CDR3 DNA reads TGTGCCAGCACTACAGGGGACTACTATGGCTACACCTTC. As protein: CASTTGDYYGYTF. V usage is TRBV2 and J usage is TRBJ1-2; 7 nucleotides match TRBD1. The ends lost 7 bases at V and 3 bases at J; junction bases unmatched: 5. Per germline, CDR1 SNHLY and CDR2 FYNNEI. The CDR3 extends over 13 amino acids.

The V and J genes are TRBV3-1 (or the pseudogene TRBV3-2) and TRBJ1-2, with 9 bases that match TRBD1. Per germline, CDR1 LGHDT and CDR2 YNNKEL (reference sequence). CDR3 length equals 14 residues. Germline trimming cut 1 base from V and 7 bases from J; bases unmatched to any gene: 4. The CDR3: CASSQAGTGSGYTF. The CDR3 nucleotides are TGTGCCAGCAGCCAAGCCGGGACAGGGAGTGGCTACACCTTC.

The rearrangement joins TRBV20-1 to TRBJ1-5; a possible D gene is TRBD1 (5 bases). Germline loops: CDR1 DFQATT, CDR2 SNEGSKA (reference sequence). The CDR3 length is 15 residues. V shed 3 bases and J shed 2 bases, with 14 bases lying between them. CDR3 DNA sequence: TGCAGTGCTAGTTTGGTGGGAGGGGGCAATCAGCCCCAGCATTTT. It is translated as CSASLVGGGNQPQHF.

This clone was seen just once. The chain couples TRBV6-2 or TRBV6-3 to TRBJ2-5, with 10 bases matching TRBD2. The CDR3 covers 16 residues. CDR1 and CDR2 from the germline V gene are MNHEY and SVGEGT. V lost 0 bases and J lost 4; bases outside the gene matches: 5. Here the CDR3 reads CASSYSSSGGGETQYF. As DNA, the CDR3 is TGTGCCAGCAGTTACTCGTCTAGCGGGGGAGGAGAGACCCAGTACTTC.

V gene TRBV5-6 combines with J gene TRBJ1-1; the D gene is possibly TRBD1 (5 bases). The CDR3 is made up of 14 amino acids. Looked up from germline, CDR1 is SGHDT and CDR2 is YYEEEE. V dropped 3 bases and J dropped 5 bases, with 14 bases sitting between them. CDR3 in amino acids: CASSSETGGTEAFF. The DNA for the CDR3 is TGTGCCAGCAGCTCAGAGACCGGGGGGACTGAAGCTTTCTTT.

The chain carries TRBV7-3 and TRBJ1-5, with no clear D. In germline, CDR1 is SGHTA, CDR2 FQGTGA. CDR3 length: 13 amino acids. The V and J ends lost 2 bases and 6 bases respectively, with 8 bases between them. The CDR3 DNA reads TGTGCCAGCAGCTTACAGGTGGGTCAGCCCCAGCATTTT. It yields the protein CASSLQVGQPQHF.

The chain is built from TRBV5-4 and TRBJ2-7, with TRBD1 matching 7 bases. J gave up 2 bases and V 4 bases, and 6 bases lay outside the gene matches. The CDR3 sequence is 14 residues long. Germline loops: CDR1 SGHNT, CDR2 YYREEE (reference sequence). The CDR3 nucleotides read TGTGCCAGCAGCGAAGGGACAGTCACCTACGAGCAGTACTTC. Residues: CASSEGTVTYEQYF. Filled out from reference TRBV5-4 and TRBJ2-7, the complete variable domain reads ETGVTQSPTHLIKTRGQQVTLRCSSQSGHNTVSWYQQALGQGPQFIFQYYREEENGRGNFPPRFSGLQFPNYSSELNVNALELDDSALYLCASSEGTVTYEQYFGPGTRLTVT.

The rearrangement joins TRBV3-1 (or the pseudogene TRBV3-2) to TRBJ1-1; 8 bases are a match to TRBD1. CDR3 size: 14 residues. The V and J ends lost 4 bases and 6 bases, in that order; junction bases with no gene match: 7. Germline V lookup: CDR1 LGHDT, CDR2 YNNKEL (reference sequence). The CDR3, as DNA: TGTGCCAGCAGCCGACAGGACAGGGACGCTGAAGCTTTCTTT. Translating gives CASSRQDRDAEAFF.

The V gene is TRBV19, the J gene TRBJ1-1; 8 nucleotides agree with TRBD1. The CDR3 extends over 15 amino acids. CDR1 and CDR2 (germline): LNHDA, SQIVND (reference sequence). Trimming removed 9 bases from V and 3 bases from J; junction bases left unmatched: 12. The CDR3 nucleotides read TGTGCCAGCCAACCGGACAGGGAGGAGTACACTGAAGCTTTCTTT. It codes for CASQPDREEYTEAFF.

The V gene is TRBV5-6, the J gene TRBJ2-5, with 7 bases aligning to TRBD2. The CDR3 is 15 amino acids. V was pared by 4 bases and J by 5 bases, with 11 bases of the junction left unmatched. Germline values: CDR1 SGHDT, CDR2 YYEEEE. In nucleotides, the CDR3 is TGTGCCAGCAGCCTCAGGATCCTCGGGGGGGAGACCCAGTACTTC. Translating gives CASSLRILGGETQYF.

The chain employs TRBV4-2 and TRBJ2-6, with D possibly TRBD1 on 6 matching bases. The CDR3 runs 16 residues. CDR1 is LGHNA, CDR2 YNFKEQ, per germline. The V gene lost 4 bases and the J gene lost 3 bases, with 13 bases spanning the gap. The CDR3 loop is CASSRTTGYGANVLTF. The DNA of the CDR3 is TGTGCCAGCAGCCGGACAACAGGGTATGGGGCCAACGTCCTGACTTTC.

The chain uses TRBV4-1 and TRBJ2-7; 8 nucleotides align to TRBD1. The CDR3 is made up of 15 amino acids. The germline gives CDR1 MGHRA, CDR2 YSYEKL. V trimming: 1 base; J trimming: 4 bases; junction bases outside the gene matches: 6. The DNA for the CDR3 is TGCGCCAGCAGCCAAGTTCTGGACAGGGCATACGAGCAGTACTTC. It yields the protein CASSQVLDRAYEQYF.

This chain joins TRBV11-2 and TRBJ1-2; possible D gene TRBD1, 6 bases. In germline, CDR1 is SGHAT, CDR2 FQNNGV. The CDR3 spans 16 residues. Trimming left V 3 bases short and J 2 bases short, with 16 bases between. This CDR3 is CASSFLRQAANYGYTF. Written as DNA, the CDR3 is TGTGCCAGCAGCTTTCTTAGACAGGCTGCGAACTATGGCTACACCTTC.

This rearrangement joins TRBV9 to TRBJ2-1; the match to TRBD2 covers 11 bases. Trimming took 4 bases from V and 7 from J; bases not matched to a gene: 4. The CDR3 extends over 14 amino acids. Looked up from germline, CDR1 is SGDLS and CDR2 is YYNGEE. The DNA of the CDR3 is TGTGCCAGCAGCATTAGCGGGGGGGGTAATGAGCAGTTCTTC. Protein sequence: CASSISGGGNEQFF.

CDR3: CASSEDRADGNTIYF. DNA of the CDR3: TGTGCCAGCAGTGAAGACAGGGCAGACGGAAACACCATATATTTT. The chain uses TRBV2 and TRBJ1-3; D might be TRBD1 (6 bases). V lost 1 base and J 4 bases, leaving 11 bases between the germline ends. Germline values: CDR1 SNHLY, CDR2 FYNNEI. The CDR3 sequence is 15 residues long. Full variable domain (rest looked up from reference TRBV2 and TRBJ1-3): EPEVTQTPSHQVTQMGQEVILRCVPISNHLYFYWYRQILGQKVEFLVSFYNNEISEKSEIFDDQFSVERPDGSNFTLKIRSTKLEDSAMYFCASSEDRADGNTIYFGEGSWLTVV.

This chain connects TRBV2 to TRBJ2-7, with D unresolved. This CDR3 contains 15 residues. Germline CDR1 and CDR2: SNHLY and FYNNEI. The V end lost 3 bases, the J end lost 3 bases, and 15 bases lay between the germline ends. The CDR3 protein is CASSDSAGPDYEQYF. Written as DNA, the CDR3 is TGTGCCAGCAGTGACTCGGCAGGTCCAGACTACGAGCAGTACTTC. Variable domain in full (rest from reference TRBV2 and TRBJ2-7): EPEVTQTPSHQVTQMGQEVILRCVPISNHLYFYWYRQILGQKVEFLVSFYNNEISEKSEIFDDQFSVERPDGSNFTLKIRSTKLEDSAMYFCASSDSAGPDYEQYFGPGTRLTVT.

The gene calls are TRBV20-1 and TRBJ1-5; 9 bases are a match to TRBD1. The germline CDR1 and CDR2 sequences are DFQATT and SNEGSKA (reference sequence). The CDR3 length is 17 residues. V dropped 3 bases and J dropped 6; count of bases not matched to a gene: 15. CDR3 protein: CSASDYTGGFLGQPQHF. CDR3 DNA: TGCAGTGCTAGTGATTACACAGGGGGCTTTTTAGGTCAGCCCCAGCATTTT.

This clone has only one observation. The chain carries TRBV5-5 and TRBJ1-4, with a possible D match to TRBD1 (5 bases). CDR3 length: 16 residues. The germline V gene encodes CDR1 SGHKS and CDR2 YYEKEE (reference sequence). V was cut by 2 bases and J by 6 bases, with 17 bases left in between. In nucleotides, the CDR3 is TGTGCCAGCAGCTTATTGGGATCCCAGGGCCATGAAAAACTGTTTTTT. This translates into CASSLLGSQGHEKLFF.

The CDR3 region is CASSYTPLSEGYTF. Here the CDR3 DNA reads TGTGCCAGCAGTTATACTCCGCTTTCGGAGGGCTACACCTTC. The V call is TRBV7-2, the J call TRBJ1-2; no clear D gene. CDR3 length: 14 amino acids. CDR1 is SGHTA, CDR2 FQGNSA, per germline. V lost 6 bases to trimming and J lost 8 bases, with 19 bases between them.

This chain uses TRBV5-1 with TRBJ1-1, with D perhaps matching TRBD1 (5 bases). Deletions cut 6 bases from V and 0 bases from J, with 12 bases between. Germline-derived CDR1 and CDR2 are SGHRS and YFSETQ. The CDR3 is 14 residues long. The CDR3 nucleotides read TGCGCCAGCATCGGGGGGGTCATGAACACTGAAGCTTTCTTT. This encodes CASIGGVMNTEAFF.

This rearrangement joins TRBV11-2 to TRBJ2-1, with 12 bases identical to TRBD2. The germline V gene has CDR1 SGHAT and CDR2 FQNNGV. This CDR3 spans 18 amino acids. Trimming took 1 base from V and 0 from J; bases not matched to a gene: 4. The CDR3 protein is CASSLVASGGASYNEQFF. The CDR3 nucleotides are TGTGCCAGCAGCTTAGTGGCTAGCGGGGGGGCCTCCTACAATGAGCAGTTCTTC.

The chain recombines TRBV27 with TRBJ2-1; D not certain. The length of the CDR3 is 12 residues. Trimming shortened V by 6 bases and J by 6 bases, and 9 bases separated the two germline ends. Germline CDR1 MNHEY, CDR2 SMNVEV (reference sequence). The CDR3 nucleotides are TGTGCCAGCAGATCCCCCAGCAATGAGCAGTTCTTC. This gives the protein CASRSPSNEQFF.

The rearrangement uses TRBV5-1 and TRBJ1-4; D is uncertain. From germline, CDR1 is SGHRS and CDR2 YFSETQ. V shed 4 bases and J shed 7 bases, with 17 bases lying between them. The CDR3 consists of 15 residues. The CDR3, as DNA: TGCGCCAGCAGCACGGATACCGGACGGGGTGAAAAACTGTTTTTT. It codes for CASSTDTGRGEKLFF.